The clone carrying this T cell receptor beta chain was seen many times. Its antigen is as yet unknown. TCRdb independently ran MiXCR on the reads; one entry per CDR3 protein. The data show about 250,000 distinct CDR3 sequences, around 12% seen once. The V and J ends lost 5 bases and 2 bases respectively, with 14 bases between them. The V gene's germline CDR1 is ENHRY and CDR2 SYGVKD. This CDR3 is 15 amino acids long. This record comes from a study of T cell repertoires in cytomegalovirus infection. Study overall: CMV infection plus the matching HLA type was flagged by public TCR beta signatures.

Regarding the study as a whole: Cumulative frequency (of public TCR beta family members) identified carriers of CMV plus the relevant HLA. It was HLA-C-restricted CMV-specific TCR beta clonotypes that dominated the response ex vivo.

The sample comprised PBMCs. This chain connects TRBV10-3 to TRBJ2-3, with D uncertain. This receptor was identified in a human donor in good health (CMV status not recorded). Some clones in this sample may be carry-over from other donors' samples. CDR3 sequence reads: CAISRGRTNTDTQYF. CDR3 in DNA: TGTGCCATCAGTAGAGGACGGACCAACACAGATACGCAGTATTTT.